The next 31 T cell receptor beta chains were all read from a single sample in a study of blood T cell repertoires in COVID-19. Sequencing was performed with immunoSEQ multiplex PCR; in TCRdb, only in-frame clones are kept and a portion is missing. Of under 250,000 clones listed, roughly 84% were seen once; the top ten hold roughly a sixth. Material: peripheral blood. These receptors were taken from a man aged 45-65 years with COVID-19, enrolled during active disease.

The CDR3 reads CASSQDPTSYTQYF. For the CDR3, the DNA is TGCGCCAGCAGCCAAGACCCCACATCGTATACGCAGTATTTT. The rearrangement uses TRBV4-1 and TRBJ2-3; D is unclear. Germline CDR1 reads MGHRA; CDR2 reads YSYEKL. Trimming shortened V by 0 bases and J by 7 bases, and 11 bases separated the two germline ends. CDR3 length equals 14 residues.

This chain links TRBV5-1 with TRBJ2-1, with a weak D call TRBD2 (6 bases). Per germline, CDR1 SGHRS and CDR2 YFSETQ. The CDR3 has 16 residues. Trimming stripped 0 bases from V and 1 base from J, with 11 bases between. This chain's CDR3 is CASSLVPGVSYNEQFF. The CDR3 DNA reads TGCGCCAGCAGCTTGGTACCGGGAGTATCCTACAATGAGCAGTTCTTC.

The J gene is TRBJ2-5, the V gene TRBV5-1, with a weak D call TRBD2 (6 bases). The CDR3 has 15 residues. Germline V gene data show CDR1 as SGHRS and CDR2 as YFSETQ. V lost 0 bases and J lost 5, with 14 bases in between. CDR3 nucleotides: TGCGCCAGCAGCTTGGGCTGGGCTAGCGTTGAGACCCAGTACTTC. Its protein is CASSLGWASVETQYF.

The chain is built from TRBV9 and TRBJ2-2; D is unclear. The germline V and J ends were trimmed by 0 bases and 5 bases, with 8 bases remaining between them. This CDR3 spans 14 amino acids. The germline gives CDR1 SGDLS, CDR2 YYNGEE. In DNA, the CDR3 is TGTGCCAGCAGCGTAGACCCGGGTACCGGGGAGCTGTTTTTT. Its protein product is CASSVDPGTGELFF. Variable domain in full (rest from reference TRBV9 and TRBJ2-2): DSGVTQTPKHLITATGQRVTLRCSPRSGDLSVYWYQQSLDQGLQFLIQYYNGEERAKGNILERFSAQQFPDLHSELNLSSLELGDSALYFCASSVDPGTGELFFGEGSRLTVL.

This chain joins TRBV7-2 and TRBJ2-1; 9 positions match TRBD1. This CDR3 contains 15 residues. Losses at the gene ends were 3 bases for V and 4 bases for J; bases not matched to a gene: 4. Germline V gives CDR1 SGHTA, CDR2 FQGNSA. The CDR3 DNA reads TGTGCCAGCAGCTTCGGACAGGGGACGTACAATGAGCAGTTCTTC. Protein product: CASSFGQGTYNEQFF.

The gene calls are TRBV7-9 and TRBJ2-7, with TRBD2 matching over 7 bases. The CDR3 length is 14 residues. The V gene's germline CDR1 is SEHNR and CDR2 FQNEAQ (reference sequence). Losses at the gene ends were 4 bases for V and 6 bases for J; bases not matched to a gene: 9. The CDR3 sequence: CASSSIAGPLEQYF. The CDR3 bases are TGTGCCAGCAGCTCTATAGCGGGCCCTCTCGAGCAGTACTTC.

This chain links TRBV10-3 with TRBJ1-2; possibly TRBD1 for D (5 bases). This CDR3 region has 12 residues. The V and J ends lost 2 bases and 8 bases respectively, with 9 bases between them. Germline V CDR1 and CDR2: ENHRY, SYGVKD. The chain's CDR3 is CAISEGASGYTF. CDR3 sequence (DNA): TGTGCCATCAGTGAGGGGGCCTCGGGCTACACCTTC.

This clone was detected once. The chain employs TRBV29-1 and TRBJ2-2; TRBD1 aligns across 11 bases. CDR1 is SQVTM, CDR2 ANQGSEA, per germline. The CDR3 consists of 15 residues. V dropped 1 base and J dropped 7; count of bases not matched to a gene: 5. The CDR3 loop reads CSVEGTGGFGGELFF. For the CDR3, the DNA is TGCAGCGTTGAAGGGACAGGGGGCTTTGGCGGGGAGCTGTTTTTT.

The V and J genes are TRBV6-1 and TRBJ1-5; maybe TRBD1 (5 bases). The CDR3 loop spans 15 amino acids. Germline CDR1 is MNHNS and CDR2 is SASEGT. Trimming cost V 2 bases and J 5 bases, with 13 bases left between them. CDR3 loop: CASSELSGAHQPQHF. The CDR3 coding sequence is TGTGCCAGCAGTGAACTTAGCGGGGCTCATCAGCCCCAGCATTTT.

J is TRBJ2-3 and V is TRBV7-9; TRBD2 matches 11 bases. Germline CDR1 is SEHNR and CDR2 is FQNEAQ (reference sequence). The CDR3 covers 16 residues. The V segment lost 5 bases and the J segment 0 bases; nucleotides outside the gene matches: 4. CDR3 residues: CASSPLAGGSTDTQYF. DNA for the CDR3: TGTGCCAGCAGCCCCCTAGCGGGGGGTAGCACAGATACGCAGTATTTT.

As for this clone: Other nucleotide sequences from this sample produce the same CDR3. J is TRBJ2-7 and V is TRBV29-1, with TRBD1 identical over 7 bases. The V segment lost 4 bases and the J segment 4 bases; nucleotides outside the gene matches: 4. This CDR3 has 12 amino acids. CDR1 is SQVTM, CDR2 ANQGSEA, per germline. The CDR3 region is CSVGQGRYEQYF. CDR3 in DNA: TGCAGCGTTGGACAGGGACGGTACGAGCAGTACTTC.

V usage is TRBV7-8 and J usage is TRBJ1-1; TRBD1 agrees at 7 bases. Germline values: CDR1 SGHVS, CDR2 FQNEAQ. J was trimmed by 8 bases and V by 3 bases; bases with no gene match: 6. The CDR3 consists of 13 residues. In nucleotides, the CDR3 is TGTGCCAGCAGCTTCAGGGGGTATACGGAAGCTTTCTTT. Protein product: CASSFRGYTEAFF.

The rearrangement uses TRBV18 and TRBJ2-7; 8 bases match TRBD1. CDR1 and CDR2 (germline): KGHSH, LQKENI. V lost 6 bases to trimming and J lost 2 bases; unmatched junction nucleotides: 6. The CDR3 is 14 residues long. The CDR3 here is CASSRDRIAYEQYF. CDR3 nucleotide sequence: TGTGCCAGCTCTAGGGACAGGATAGCCTACGAGCAGTACTTC.

The chain carries TRBV7-3 and TRBJ2-1; 10 positions match TRBD1. The germline V gene has CDR1 SGHTA and CDR2 FQGTGA. Trimming cost V 8 bases and J 4 bases; bases outside gene matches: 5. This CDR3 comprises 14 residues. CDR3 sequence: CASSRTGGYNEQFF. In nucleotides, the CDR3 is TGTGCCAGCTCCCGGACAGGGGGGTACAATGAGCAGTTCTTC. The whole variable domain, remainder taken from reference TRBV7-3 and TRBJ2-1, is GAGVSQTPSNKVTEKGKYVELRCDPISGHTALYWYRQSLGQGPEFLIYFQGTGAADDSGLPNDRFFAVRPEGSVSTLKIQRTERGDSAVYLCASSRTGGYNEQFFGPGTRLTVL.

This clone was picked up one time. This rearrangement joins TRBV6-2 or TRBV6-3 to TRBJ1-6; 7 nucleotides align to TRBD1. V dropped 6 bases and J dropped 5; count of bases not matched to a gene: 4. CDR3 size: 14 residues. CDR1 and CDR2 from the germline V gene are MNHEY and SVGEGT. The CDR3 loop is CASSRDSNNSPLHF. The CDR3 nucleotides are TGTGCCAGCAGCCGGGACAGTAATAATTCACCCCTCCACTTT.

The chain recombines TRBV7-8 with TRBJ1-2; 8 positions agree with TRBD1. The CDR3 loop spans 15 amino acids. After removal of 3 bases from V and 2 bases from J, the junction contained 5 bases not matched to a gene. Germline CDR1 reads SGHVS; CDR2 reads FQNEAQ. As DNA, the CDR3 is TGTGCCAGCAGCTTGGCGACAGGGGAAAACTATGGCTACACCTTC. Translated: CASSLATGENYGYTF.

V usage is TRBV6-2 or TRBV6-3 and J usage is TRBJ2-5; the D gene is possibly TRBD2 (6 bases). Germline values: CDR1 MNHEY, CDR2 SVGEGT. V lost 0 bases to trimming and J lost 2 bases, with 13 bases between them. The CDR3 contains 16 residues. For the CDR3, the DNA is TGTGCCAGCAGTTACTCCGGGGGAGCCATTCAAGAGACCCAGTACTTC. This sequence encodes CASSYSGGAIQETQYF.

The chain has TRBV6-5 and TRBJ2-7; D might be TRBD2 (5 bases). The CDR3 extends over 12 amino acids. Trimming stripped 5 bases from V and 7 bases from J, with 12 bases between. The germline gives CDR1 MNHEY, CDR2 SVGAGI. The chain's CDR3 is CASSPGIWEQYF. CDR3 DNA sequence: TGTGCCAGCAGTCCGGGAATCTGGGAGCAGTACTTC.

This CDR3 is CASSPGLANTGELFF. CDR3 coding DNA: TGTGCCAGCAGTCCGGGACTAGCGAACACCGGGGAGCTGTTTTTT. The chain uses TRBV2 and TRBJ2-2; 8 positions agree with TRBD2. The V and J ends lost 5 bases and 0 bases, in that order; junction bases with no gene match: 2. The germline gives CDR1 SNHLY, CDR2 FYNNEI. The CDR3 is 15 amino acids.

This clone was seen more than once but under ten times. This chain uses TRBV6-5 with TRBJ2-3; 8 bases are a match to TRBD2. This CDR3 comprises 16 residues. Unmatched junction bases numbered 5, after V lost 0 bases and J lost 3 bases. The germline V gene has CDR1 MNHEY and CDR2 SVGAGI. CDR3 amino acids: CASSYSQTSVTDTQYF. The CDR3, as DNA: TGTGCCAGCAGTTACTCCCAGACTAGCGTGACAGATACGCAGTATTTT.

CDR3 sequence (DNA): TGTGCCAGCAGTCAAAGGGGGGGCTTCGCCTACGAGCAGTACTTC. Its protein is CASSQRGGFAYEQYF. The rearrangement joins TRBV25-1 to TRBJ2-7; TRBD2 might be the D (7 bases). The CDR3 covers 15 residues. CDR1 is MGHDK, CDR2 SYGVNS, per germline. V was shortened by 5 bases and J by 2 bases, with 16 bases between the two germline ends.

The CDR3: CASSRQSDTEAFF. The CDR3 region has the DNA TGTGCCAGCAGTCGACAGAGCGACACTGAAGCTTTCTTT. The gene calls are TRBV3-1 (or the pseudogene TRBV3-2) and TRBJ1-1; D perhaps matches TRBD1 (5 bases). There are 13 residues in the CDR3. Trimming cost V 6 bases and J 3 bases, with 11 bases left between them. The germline V gene encodes CDR1 LGHDT and CDR2 YNNKEL (reference sequence).

The V call is TRBV24-1, the J call TRBJ2-1, with D possibly being TRBD2 (5 bases). Germline assignment: CDR1 KGHDR and CDR2 SFDVKD. The CDR3 totals 16 residues. Trimming pared 5 bases from V and 0 bases from J, leaving 13 bases between. CDR3 nucleotides: TGTGCCACCAGTGGATCCGCGGGTTTCTCCTACAATGAGCAGTTCTTC. Protein product: CATSGSAGFSYNEQFF.

This clone occurred a few times. The chain employs TRBV7-9 and TRBJ1-3; TRBD1 agrees at 8 bases. V trimming: 1 base; J trimming: 3 bases; junction bases outside the gene matches: 2. In germline, CDR1 is SEHNR, CDR2 FQNEAQ (reference sequence). The length of the CDR3 is 15 residues. The CDR3 nucleotides are TGTGCCAGCAGCTTAGGACAGGGGAATGGAAACACCATATATTTT. This encodes CASSLGQGNGNTIYF.

The chain uses TRBV20-1 and TRBJ1-3; D unresolved. V was shortened by 3 bases and J by 0 bases, with 6 bases between the two germline ends. CDR3 length: 13 amino acids. The V gene's germline CDR1 is DFQATT and CDR2 SNEGSKA (reference sequence). The DNA for the CDR3 is TGCAGTGCTAGTTACAGCTCTGGAAACACCATATATTTT. Protein sequence: CSASYSSGNTIYF.

The CDR3 nucleotides read TGCGCCACCGGAGGGGGGGGGCTGACCTCCTACGAGCAGTACTTC. It is translated as CATGGGGLTSYEQYF. This rearrangement joins TRBV10-2 to TRBJ2-7; the D gene is possibly TRBD2 (7 bases). The germline CDR1 and CDR2 sequences are WSHSY and SAAADI. The CDR3 sequence is 15 residues long. Trimming took off 10 bases at V and 0 bases at J, with 19 bases between the two ends.

The chain employs TRBV5-5 and TRBJ1-4; D may be TRBD1 (5 bases). Germline CDR1 and CDR2: SGHKS and YYEKEE (reference sequence). Trimming stripped 3 bases from V and 7 bases from J, with 16 bases between. The CDR3 spans 15 residues. CDR3 bases: TGTGCCAGCAGCTCCAACCCGACAGTGAGTGAAAAACTGTTTTTT. Translated: CASSSNPTVSEKLFF.

CDR3: CSVDGTGAYEQYF. The CDR3 region has the DNA TGCAGCGTTGACGGGACAGGGGCTTACGAGCAGTACTTC. The rearrangement uses TRBV29-1 and TRBJ2-7; 10 nucleotides align to TRBD1. V dropped 3 bases and J dropped 4; count of bases not matched to a gene: 3. CDR1 and CDR2 (germline): SQVTM, ANQGSEA. The CDR3 length is 13 residues.

The V gene is TRBV5-1, the J gene TRBJ2-3; TRBD1 matches 8 bases. This CDR3 has 15 amino acids. With V trimmed by 2 bases and J by 4 bases, 6 bases remained unmatched. Germline assignment: CDR1 SGHRS and CDR2 YFSETQ. Here the CDR3 reads CASSFRTGISDTQYF. CDR3 coding DNA: TGCGCCAGCAGCTTCAGGACAGGGATATCAGATACGCAGTATTTT.

The chain uses TRBV27 and TRBJ1-1, with no clear D. The V end was cut by 4 bases, the J end by 3 bases, with 9 bases between. The germline V gene encodes CDR1 MNHEY and CDR2 SMNVEV (reference sequence). The CDR3 extends over 13 amino acids. The DNA of the CDR3 is TGTGCCAGCAGTTGGCAACCATACACTGAAGCTTTCTTT. Translating gives CASSWQPYTEAFF.

The V call is TRBV7-6, the J call TRBJ2-3, with 9 bases fitting TRBD2. V was pared by 0 bases and J by 5 bases, with 9 bases of the junction left unmatched. The CDR3 contains 17 residues. Germline assignment: CDR1 SGHVS and CDR2 FNYEAQ. The CDR3 protein is CASSLAWAGGPRDTQYF. The CDR3 DNA is TGTGCCAGCAGCTTAGCGTGGGCGGGAGGGCCGAGAGATACGCAGTATTTT.